One TCR beta chain is described in this entry. No antigen is known for it. Separate cDNA molecules each had unique molecular identifiers attached to them. TCRdb fed the 5' RACE reads into MiXCR, producing one record per CDR3 protein. The table records more than 85,000 distinct CDR3 sequences, 16% of them present only once. This entry is derived from a study of early T cells in non-severe SARS-CoV-2 infection. Study results and caveats: The study's VDJdb matching favored anti-spike CD8 responses and missed private and CD4 specificities.

With 2 bases removed from V and 3 bases from J, the gap between germline ends came to 7 bases. Germline V CDR1 and CDR2: SGHTA, FQGNSA. The CDR3 has 13 amino acids. This sequence joins TRBV7-2 and TRBJ1-1; no clear D gene. The sequencing here drew on whole blood, taken at baseline. The clonotype comes from an adult who was a healthcare worker with PCR-confirmed SARS-CoV-2 infection or an uninfected control (not recorded which). In DNA form, the CDR3 reads TGTGCCAGCAGCTTACTTACGCACACTGAAGCTTTCTTT. It translates to CASSLLTHTEAFF. Full variable domain (outside the CDR3, taken from reference TRBV7-2 and TRBJ1-1): GAGVSQSPSNKVTEKGKDVELRCDPISGHTALYWYRQSLGQGLEFLIYFQGNSAPDKSGLPSDRFSAERTGGSVSTLTIQRTQQEDSAVYLCASSLLTHTEAFFGQGTRLTVV.